The sequence of this TCR beta chain was determined in a study of beta chain features in type 1 diabetes. The study reverse transcribed the entire isolated RNA, so it sequenced expressed TCRB transcripts. Profiled with immunoSEQ multiplex PCR; TCRdb holds only in-frame clones, not every one. The repertoire consists of 500,000 to 700,000 clones, with about 16% occurring once and the leading ten covering 0.09% to 0.095%. Naive, central memory, regulatory and stem cell-like memory cells within the CD4+ compartment were sorted using CD45RO/CCR7/CD25/CD127/CD95/CD27. CDR1 MGHRA and CDR2 YSYEKL come from the germline V gene. This CDR3 has 18 residues. V was clipped by 4 bases and J by 0 bases; unmatched bases: 7.

V is TRBV4-1 and J is TRBJ2-3; 13 positions agree with TRBD2. Specimen: naive CD4+ T cells from blood. The receptor's source is a man between 18 and 35 years old in good health. DNA of the CDR3: TGCGCCAGCAGCCGCCAGACTAGCGGGGGGATAAGCACAGATACGCAGTATTTT. This sequence encodes CASSRQTSGGISTDTQYF.